The T cell receptor beta chain described here comes from a study of spatial heterogeneity in lung cancer. V lost 1 base and J 7 bases, leaving 8 bases between the germline ends. This CDR3 is built from 13 residues. Germline assignment: CDR1 SEHNR and CDR2 FQNEAQ (reference sequence). TCRdb reprocessed the 5' RACE reads with MiXCR, giving one entry per CDR3 protein. The data contain tens of thousands of distinct CDR3 sequences, around 12% of them seen just once; the ten biggest clones take up roughly two fifths. Regarding the study as a whole: Ubiquitous, expanded tumor-derived TCRs were more frequently observed in blood at resection than at follow-up.

Indicated time point: sample taken at primary tumor resection. Turning to this clonotype: Its antigen remains unidentified.

Sequencing used PBMCs, obtained at surgery. The V call is TRBV7-9, the J call TRBJ1-5; D is possibly TRBD1 (5 bases). The receptor was isolated from a male donor with early-stage non-small cell lung cancer. The DNA for the CDR3 is TGTGCCAGCAGCTTAGGAGGGGAACAGCCCCAGCATTTT. Translating gives CASSLGGEQPQHF. Full variable domain (rest looked up from reference TRBV7-9 and TRBJ1-5): DTGVSQNPRHKITKRGQNVTFRCDPISEHNRLYWYRQTLGQGPEFLTYFQNEAQLEKSRLLSDRFSAERPKGSFSTLEIQRTEQGDSAMYLCASSLGGEQPQHFGDGTRLSIL.